A single sample is the source of the 4 T cell receptor beta chains below, sequenced in a study of CXCR3-negative and CXCR3-positive naive CD8 T cells. It was by 5' RACE with UMI labels that the TRB cDNA libraries were prepared. TCRdb processed the 5' RACE reads again and assigns one entry to each CDR3 protein, with no DNA. The sample holds over 70,000 distinct CDR3 sequences. Material for sequencing was naive CXCR3- CD8+ T cells from blood. Subset specified: CD45RO-CCR7+CD27+CD95- naive CD8+ T cells lacking CXCR3 (TNR3-). These receptors were obtained from a human donor in good health. Some clones in this sample may be carry-over from other donors' samples.

V and J are TRBV29-1 and TRBJ2-7; as DNA is missing, the TRBD1 call by TCRdb cannot be tested. The CDR3 runs 12 residues. Germline V gene sequence: CDR1 SQVTM, CDR2 ANQGSEA. The CDR3 loop reads CSVEQGSYEQYF.

V is TRBV6-4 and J is TRBJ2-1; absent DNA, TCRdb's TRBD1 call cannot be checked. Looked up from germline, CDR1 is MRHNA and CDR2 is SNTAGT. CDR3 length: 15 residues. This CDR3 reads CASSDSGQGANEQFF.

V and J are TRBV6-2 or TRBV6-3 and TRBJ1-5. This CDR3 has 13 residues. Germline lookup yields CDR1 MNHEY and CDR2 SVGEGT. CDR3 in amino acids: CASTYYSNQPQHF.

V usage is TRBV5-1 and J usage is TRBJ2-1; TCRdb selects TRBD1, and the lack of DNA leaves this call unchecked. The CDR3 spans 14 residues. The germline CDR1 and CDR2 sequences are SGHRS and YFSETQ. CDR3 in amino acids: CASSLGQGVDEQFF.